This passage covers 15 T cell receptor beta chains from one sample sequenced in a study of cytomegalovirus exposure and HLA in healthy donors (dated by TCRdb to about 2017). The library was generated by the immunoSEQ multiplex PCR assay. This is the immuneACCESS table as TCRdb keeps it, with only in-frame sequences that have V and J called. A part of the clones is gone; compared with another copy, unresolved V genes explain less than half, and the rest is unexplained. This sample is represented by around 52,000 clones; just over 90% of them were singletons. The ten most abundant clones make up approximately 5.5% of the sample. Sequenced sample: PBMCs. These TCRs come from a woman between 18 and 30 years old in good health and CMV-seronegative.

V and J are TRBV29-1 and TRBJ1-3; a weak D match, TRBD1 (5 bases). Germline CDR1 reads SQVTM; CDR2 reads ANQGSEA. This CDR3 contains 13 residues. Trimming cost V 5 bases and J 8 bases, with 16 bases left between them. This chain's CDR3 is CSVQPSQGYTIYF. CDR3 nucleotide sequence: TGCAGCGTTCAACCGTCTCAGGGATACACCATATATTTT. Supplemented by reference TRBV29-1 and TRBJ1-3, the full variable domain reads SAVISQKPSRDICQRGTSLTIQCQVDSQVTMMFWYRQQPGQSLTLIATANQGSEATYESGFVIDKFPISRPNLTFSTLTVSNMSPEDSSIYLCSVQPSQGYTIYFGEGSWLTVV.

This clone was seen once. The gene calls are TRBV18 and TRBJ1-5, with 9 nucleotides matching TRBD1. The ends lost 4 bases at V and 5 bases at J; junction bases unmatched: 3. CDR3 size: 14 residues. Germline V gene sequence: CDR1 KGHSH, CDR2 LQKENI. The CDR3, as DNA: TGTGCCAGCTCACTACGGACAGGGGATCAGCCCCAGCATTTT. It yields the protein CASSLRTGDQPQHF.

The DNA for the CDR3 is TGTGCCAGCAGCGCCGAGACAGGGGCGCTGAACACTGAAGCTTTCTTT. As protein: CASSAETGALNTEAFF. The chain joins TRBV9 to TRBJ1-1; the match to TRBD1 covers 8 bases. The V segment lost 3 bases and the J segment 0 bases; nucleotides outside the gene matches: 7. The CDR3 spans 16 residues. Germline lookup yields CDR1 SGDLS and CDR2 YYNGEE.

The V and J genes are TRBV5-1 and TRBJ2-5; D gene ambiguous. The ends were cut back, 2 bases at V and 0 bases at J, with 2 bases in the middle. This CDR3 region has 12 residues. Per germline, CDR1 SGHRS and CDR2 YFSETQ. Written as DNA, the CDR3 is TGCGCCAGCAGCTTTAACCAAGAGACCCAGTACTTC. The encoded protein is CASSFNQETQYF.

V is TRBV7-6 and J is TRBJ2-7; D is perhaps TRBD1 (5 bases). Germline CDR1 reads SGHVS; CDR2 reads FNYEAQ. Trimming took off 3 bases at V and 6 bases at J, with 6 bases between the two ends. The CDR3 is made up of 11 amino acids. This CDR3 is CASSFGAEQYF. The CDR3 DNA reads TGTGCCAGCAGCTTTGGGGCCGAGCAGTACTTC.

The chain links TRBV7-9 to TRBJ1-1; 11 nucleotides agree with TRBD1. The CDR3 has 16 amino acids. V shed 5 bases, J shed 3 bases, and the junction held 8 bases outside the gene matches. The germline CDR1 and CDR2 sequences are SEHNR and FQNEAQ (reference sequence). Here the CDR3 DNA reads TGTGCCAGCAGCCCGAGGGACAGGGGGAGAGACACTGAAGCTTTCTTT. Amino acids: CASSPRDRGRDTEAFF.

This sequence joins TRBV11-2 and TRBJ1-2; TRBD1 might be the D (5 bases). The length of the CDR3 is 13 residues. Trimming took off 2 bases at V and 8 bases at J, with 12 bases between the two ends. In germline, CDR1 is SGHAT, CDR2 FQNNGV. CDR3 DNA sequence: TGTGCCAGCAGCTTATCACAGGAGGGGGGCTACACCTTC. Residues: CASSLSQEGGYTF.

CDR3 in amino acids: CATPRLVAQETQYF. In DNA form, the CDR3 reads TGTGCCACCCCGCGTTTAGTTGCACAAGAGACCCAGTACTTC. The J gene is TRBJ2-5, the V gene TRBV2; no clear D. Trimming took 10 bases from V and 2 from J, leaving 17 bases between them. CDR1 is SNHLY, CDR2 FYNNEI, per germline. The CDR3 is 14 amino acids.

V and J are TRBV5-8 and TRBJ2-3, with 12 bases fitting TRBD2. J was trimmed by 6 bases and V by 4 bases; bases with no gene match: 6. The CDR3 consists of 15 residues. From germline, CDR1 is SGHTS and CDR2 YDEGEE. The CDR3 region has the DNA TGTGCCAGCAGCGGGGGGACTAGCGGGTTGGATACGCAGTATTTT. Protein sequence: CASSGGTSGLDTQYF. The entire variable domain, with the rest obtained from reference TRBV5-8 and TRBJ2-3, is as follows: EAGVTQSPTHLIKTRGQQATLRCSPISGHTSVYWYQQALGLGLQFLLWYDEGEERNRGNFPPRFSGRQFPNYSSELNVNALELEDSALYLCASSGGTSGLDTQYFGPGTRLTVL.

The J gene is TRBJ2-7, the V gene TRBV6-6; 11 bases line up with TRBD1. The J segment lost 3 bases and the V segment lost 5 bases, leaving 3 bases of the junction unmatched. CDR3 length equals 14 residues. From germline, CDR1 is MNHNY and CDR2 SVGAGI (reference sequence). The CDR3 coding sequence is TGTGCCAGCAGTCGTGGGACAGGGGGCTACGAGCAGTACTTC. It yields the protein CASSRGTGGYEQYF.

This chain joins TRBV5-1 and TRBJ1-1, with a tentative D call TRBD1 (6 bases). The CDR3 runs 19 residues. The V gene lost 0 bases and the J gene lost 1 base, with 22 bases spanning the gap. CDR1 and CDR2 (germline): SGHRS, YFSETQ. This CDR3 reads CASSLEGHRISLRNTEAFF. The DNA for the CDR3 is TGCGCCAGCAGCTTGGAGGGACACCGAATTTCATTACGGAACACTGAAGCTTTCTTT.

The chain has TRBV7-4 and TRBJ1-5; unclear D gene. Germline-derived CDR1 and CDR2 are SGHVT and SQSDAQ. There are 15 residues in the CDR3. V was cut by 1 base and J by 0 bases, with 7 bases left in between. CDR3 amino acids: CASSLERYSNQPQHF. CDR3 DNA sequence: TGTGCCAGCAGCTTAGAGAGATATAGCAATCAGCCCCAGCATTTT. Drawing the rest from reference TRBV7-4 and TRBJ1-5, the complete variable domain is GAGVSQSPRYKVAKRGRDVALRCDSISGHVTLYWYRQTLGQGSEVLTYSQSDAQRDKSGRPSGRFSAERPERSVSTLKIQRTEQGDSAVYLCASSLERYSNQPQHFGDGTRLSIL.

The J gene is TRBJ2-3, the V gene TRBV25-1, with 9 bases lining up with TRBD2. The V gene end was trimmed by 8 bases and the J gene end by 6 bases; junction bases not matched to a gene: 9. From germline, CDR1 is MGHDK and CDR2 SYGVNS. The length of the CDR3 is 14 residues. CDR3 coding DNA: TGTGCCAGCGGAATAGCTAGCGGGATGGATACGCAGTATTTT. Its protein product is CASGIASGMDTQYF.

The chain links TRBV28 to TRBJ1-2; D is unclear. This CDR3 region has 13 residues. Germline CDR1 reads MDHEN; CDR2 reads SYDVKM. Trimming pared 1 base from V and 8 bases from J, leaving 11 bases between. CDR3 DNA sequence: TGTGCCAGCAGTTTATTGCTGGGCCGGGGCTACACCTTC. Protein: CASSLLLGRGYTF.

The rearrangement joins TRBV10-3 to TRBJ2-7; D not resolved. CDR1 and CDR2 from the germline V gene are ENHRY and SYGVKD. The germline V and J ends were trimmed by 0 bases and 5 bases, with 17 bases remaining between them. This CDR3 has 16 residues. CDR3 loop: CAISESEPMVVHEQYF. The CDR3 DNA is TGTGCCATCAGTGAGTCGGAGCCTATGGTGGTTCACGAGCAGTACTTC.